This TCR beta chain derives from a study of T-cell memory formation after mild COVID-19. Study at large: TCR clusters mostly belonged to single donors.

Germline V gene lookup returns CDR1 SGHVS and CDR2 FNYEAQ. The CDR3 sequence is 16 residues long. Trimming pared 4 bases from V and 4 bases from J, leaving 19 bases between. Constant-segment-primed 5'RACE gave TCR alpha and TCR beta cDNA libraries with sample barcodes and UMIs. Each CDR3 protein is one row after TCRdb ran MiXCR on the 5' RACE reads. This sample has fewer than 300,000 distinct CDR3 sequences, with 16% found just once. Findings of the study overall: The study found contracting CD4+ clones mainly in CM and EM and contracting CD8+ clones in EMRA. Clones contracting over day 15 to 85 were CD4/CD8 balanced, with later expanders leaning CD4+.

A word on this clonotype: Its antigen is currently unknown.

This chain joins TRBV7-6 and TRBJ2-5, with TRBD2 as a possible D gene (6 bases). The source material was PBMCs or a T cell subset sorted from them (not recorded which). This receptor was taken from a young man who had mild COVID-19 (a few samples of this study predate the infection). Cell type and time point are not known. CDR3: CASSSSGTPLPETQYF. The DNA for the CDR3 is TGTGCCAGCAGCTCTTCCGGGACTCCACTCCCAGAGACCCAGTACTTC. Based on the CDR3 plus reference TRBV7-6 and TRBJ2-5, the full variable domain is GAGVSQSPRYKVTKRGQDVALRCDPISGHVSLYWYRQALGQGPEFLTYFNYEAQQDKSGLPNDRFSAERPEGSISTLTIQRTEQRDSAMYRCASSSSGTPLPETQYFGPGTRLLVL.